This T cell receptor (beta chain) appears in the sequencing data of a study of T-cell reconstitution after alpha-beta-depleted transplantation in children. General observations from the study: By one year post-transplant, T-cell counts and diversity largely arose from T cells that were newly produced. For some patients, TCRbeta diversity was high at day 60 because of recipient T cells and thymic progenitors that survived.

Unique molecular identifiers were incorporated into the prepared TCRbeta library. MiXCR, applied by TCRdb to the PCR reads, yields one record per CDR3 protein. Of about 300,000 distinct CDR3 sequences detected, around 7.1% appear once; the ten largest clones hold about 9.1%. This clonotype was seen ten or more times. Its antigen is currently unknown. The germline V gene encodes CDR1 MDHEN and CDR2 SYDVKM. This CDR3 spans 11 amino acids. Trimming removed 3 bases from V and 10 bases from J, with 7 bases in between. The material sequenced was peripheral blood, taken 360 days after TCRalphabeta/CD19-depleted stem cell transplant. The receptor comes from a female patient aged 2-10 years who had a stem cell transplant for Fanconi anemia, so the T cells may come from the graft donor. The chain joins TRBV28 to TRBJ2-1; the D gene is possibly TRBD1 (5 bases). The CDR3 DNA reads TGTGCCAGCAGTTTGGGGCGGGAGCAGTTCTTC. Translation gives CASSLGREQFF.